The entry that follows covers one T cell receptor beta chain sequence. TCRdb keeps only in-frame clones here, not all; method: immunoSEQ multiplex PCR. In the table there are about 83,000 clones, about 84% of which are singletons. The sample comes from a study of blood T cell repertoires in COVID-19. Between the trimmed V and J ends, which lost 3 bases and 4 bases, there was a span of 12 bases. In germline, CDR1 is LNHDA, CDR2 SQIVND (reference sequence). This CDR3 comprises 14 residues. This sequence originates from a man aged 45 to 65 with active COVID-19. This rearrangement joins TRBV19 to TRBJ1-1; D is undetermined. Sequenced input: peripheral blood. The CDR3: CASSMSPPGTEAFF. Written as DNA, the CDR3 is TGTGCCAGTAGTATGAGTCCCCCGGGCACTGAAGCTTTCTTT.